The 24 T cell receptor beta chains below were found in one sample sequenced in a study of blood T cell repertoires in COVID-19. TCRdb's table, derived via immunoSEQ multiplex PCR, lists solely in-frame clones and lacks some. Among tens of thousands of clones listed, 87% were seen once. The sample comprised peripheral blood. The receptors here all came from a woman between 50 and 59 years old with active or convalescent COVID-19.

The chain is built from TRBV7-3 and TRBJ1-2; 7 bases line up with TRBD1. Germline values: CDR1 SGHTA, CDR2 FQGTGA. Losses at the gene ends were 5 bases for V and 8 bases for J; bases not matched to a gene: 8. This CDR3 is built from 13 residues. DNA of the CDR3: TGTGCCAGCAGCCCGACAGGGACGGAAGGCTACACCTTC. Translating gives CASSPTGTEGYTF. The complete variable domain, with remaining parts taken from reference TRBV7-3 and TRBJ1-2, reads GAGVSQTPSNKVTEKGKYVELRCDPISGHTALYWYRQSLGQGPEFLIYFQGTGAADDSGLPNDRFFAVRPEGSVSTLKIQRTERGDSAVYLCASSPTGTEGYTFGSGTRLTVV.

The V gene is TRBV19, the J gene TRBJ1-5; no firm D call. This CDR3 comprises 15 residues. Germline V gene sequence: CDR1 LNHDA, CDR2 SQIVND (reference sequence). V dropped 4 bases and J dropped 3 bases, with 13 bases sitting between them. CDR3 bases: TGTGCCAGTAGTACATTTGACGGGGTCAATCAGCCCCAGCATTTT. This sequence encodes CASSTFDGVNQPQHF.

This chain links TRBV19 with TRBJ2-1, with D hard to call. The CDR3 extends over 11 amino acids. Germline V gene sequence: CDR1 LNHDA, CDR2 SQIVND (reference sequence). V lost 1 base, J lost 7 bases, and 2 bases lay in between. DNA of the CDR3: TGTGCCAGTAGTATAGCGAATGAGCAGTTCTTC. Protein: CASSIANEQFF.

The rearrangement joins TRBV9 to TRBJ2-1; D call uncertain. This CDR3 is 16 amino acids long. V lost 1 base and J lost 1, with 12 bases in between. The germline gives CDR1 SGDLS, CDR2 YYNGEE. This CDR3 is CASSVLPPESYNEQFF. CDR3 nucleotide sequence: TGTGCCAGCAGCGTACTCCCCCCAGAATCCTACAATGAGCAGTTCTTC.

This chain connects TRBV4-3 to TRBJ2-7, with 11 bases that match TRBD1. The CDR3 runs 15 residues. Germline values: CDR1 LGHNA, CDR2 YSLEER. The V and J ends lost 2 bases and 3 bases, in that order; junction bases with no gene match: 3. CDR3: CASSQTGTGGYEQYF. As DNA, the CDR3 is TGCGCCAGCAGCCAAACCGGGACAGGGGGCTACGAGCAGTACTTC.

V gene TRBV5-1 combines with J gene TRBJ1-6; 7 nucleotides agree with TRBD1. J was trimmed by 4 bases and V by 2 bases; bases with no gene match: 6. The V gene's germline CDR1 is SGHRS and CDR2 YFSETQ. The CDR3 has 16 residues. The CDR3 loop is CASSFSAGGYNSPLHF. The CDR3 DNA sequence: TGCGCCAGCAGCTTCTCGGCAGGGGGATATAATTCACCCCTCCACTTT.

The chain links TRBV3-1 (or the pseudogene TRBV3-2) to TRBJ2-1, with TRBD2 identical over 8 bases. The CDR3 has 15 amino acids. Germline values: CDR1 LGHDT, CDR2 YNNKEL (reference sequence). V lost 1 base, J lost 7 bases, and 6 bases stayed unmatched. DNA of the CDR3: TGTGCCAGCAGCCAAGGGACTAGCCGGGGGAATGAGCAGTTCTTC. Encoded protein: CASSQGTSRGNEQFF.

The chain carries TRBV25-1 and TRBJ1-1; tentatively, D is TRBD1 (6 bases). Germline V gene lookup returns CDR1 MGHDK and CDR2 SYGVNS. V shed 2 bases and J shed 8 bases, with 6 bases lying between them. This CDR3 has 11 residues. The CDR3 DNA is TGTGCCAGCAGTGAAACAGGGGAAGCTTTCTTT. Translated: CASSETGEAFF.

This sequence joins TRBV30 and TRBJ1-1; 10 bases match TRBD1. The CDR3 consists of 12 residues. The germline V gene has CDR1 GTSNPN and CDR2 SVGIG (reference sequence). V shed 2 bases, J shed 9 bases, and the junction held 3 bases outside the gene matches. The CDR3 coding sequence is TGTGCCTGGAGTCCGGGACAGGGGAAAGCTTTCTTT. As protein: CAWSPGQGKAFF.

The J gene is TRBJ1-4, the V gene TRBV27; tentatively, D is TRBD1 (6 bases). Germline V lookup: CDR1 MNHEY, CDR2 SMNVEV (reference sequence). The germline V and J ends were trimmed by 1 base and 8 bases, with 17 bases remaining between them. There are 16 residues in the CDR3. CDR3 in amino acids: CASSLLIGGGEEKLFF. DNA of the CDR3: TGTGCCAGCAGTTTATTAATAGGGGGGGGCGAAGAAAAACTGTTTTTT.

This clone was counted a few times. CDR3 loop: CASNPGGGELFF. CDR3 nucleotides: TGTGCCAGCAACCCCGGGGGAGGGGAGCTGTTTTTT. This chain uses TRBV6-6 with TRBJ2-2; D is perhaps TRBD2 (6 bases). The CDR3 consists of 12 residues. CDR1 and CDR2 from the germline V gene are MNHNY and SVGAGI (reference sequence). Deletions cut 7 bases from V and 8 bases from J, with 11 bases between.

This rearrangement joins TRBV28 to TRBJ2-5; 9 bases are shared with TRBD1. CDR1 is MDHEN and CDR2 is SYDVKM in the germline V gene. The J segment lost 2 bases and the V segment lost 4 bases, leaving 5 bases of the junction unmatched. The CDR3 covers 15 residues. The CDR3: CASSSAGTGQETQYF. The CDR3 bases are TGTGCCAGCAGTTCGGCTGGGACAGGGCAAGAGACCCAGTACTTC.

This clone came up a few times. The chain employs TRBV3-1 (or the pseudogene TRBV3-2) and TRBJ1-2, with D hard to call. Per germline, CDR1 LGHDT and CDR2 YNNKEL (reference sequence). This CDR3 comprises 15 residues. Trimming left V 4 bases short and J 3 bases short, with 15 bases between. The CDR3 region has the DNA TGTGCCAGCAGCCTCCTCAGGTCGCATCACTATGGCTACACCTTC. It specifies CASSLLRSHHYGYTF.

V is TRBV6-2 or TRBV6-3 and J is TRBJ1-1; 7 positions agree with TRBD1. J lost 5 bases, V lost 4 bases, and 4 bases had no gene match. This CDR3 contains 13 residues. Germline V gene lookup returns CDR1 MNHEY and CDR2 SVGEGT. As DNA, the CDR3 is TGTGCCAGCAGTTGGGACAGAGGGACTGAAGCTTTCTTT. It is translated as CASSWDRGTEAFF.

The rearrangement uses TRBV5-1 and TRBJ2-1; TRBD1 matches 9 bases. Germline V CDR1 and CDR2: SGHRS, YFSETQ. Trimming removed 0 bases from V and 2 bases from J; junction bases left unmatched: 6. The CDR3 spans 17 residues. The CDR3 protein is CASSLAHRGRTYNEQFF. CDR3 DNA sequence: TGCGCCAGCAGCTTGGCCCACAGGGGGCGCACCTACAATGAGCAGTTCTTC.

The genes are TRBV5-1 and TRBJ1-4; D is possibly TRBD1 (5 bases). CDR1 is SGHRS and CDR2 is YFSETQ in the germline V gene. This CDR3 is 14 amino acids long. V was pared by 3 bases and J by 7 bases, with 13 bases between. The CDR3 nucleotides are TGCGCCAGCAGCTCCGGGACTTTGGGTGAAAAACTGTTTTTT. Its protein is CASSSGTLGEKLFF.

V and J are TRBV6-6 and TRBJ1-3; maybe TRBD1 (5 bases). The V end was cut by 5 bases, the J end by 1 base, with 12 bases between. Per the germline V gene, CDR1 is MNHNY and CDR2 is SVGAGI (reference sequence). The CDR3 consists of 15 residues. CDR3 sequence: CASSSTQGSGNTIYF. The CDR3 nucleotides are TGTGCCAGCAGTAGTACCCAGGGATCTGGAAACACCATATATTTT.

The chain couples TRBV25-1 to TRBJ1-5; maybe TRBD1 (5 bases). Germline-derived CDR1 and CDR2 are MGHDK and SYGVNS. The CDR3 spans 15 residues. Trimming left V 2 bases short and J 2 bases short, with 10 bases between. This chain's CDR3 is CASSEIGVGNQPQHF. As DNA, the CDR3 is TGTGCCAGCAGTGAAATAGGGGTAGGCAATCAGCCCCAGCATTTT.

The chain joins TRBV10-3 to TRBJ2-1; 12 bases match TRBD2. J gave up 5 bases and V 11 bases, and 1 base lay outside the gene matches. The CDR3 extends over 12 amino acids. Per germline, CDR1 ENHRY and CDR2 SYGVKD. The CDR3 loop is CASSGGDNEQFF. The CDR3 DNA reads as TGTGCCTCTAGCGGGGGGGACAATGAGCAGTTCTTC.

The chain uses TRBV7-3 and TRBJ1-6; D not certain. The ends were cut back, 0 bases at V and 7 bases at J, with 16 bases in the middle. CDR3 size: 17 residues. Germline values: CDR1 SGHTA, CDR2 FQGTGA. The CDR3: CASSLTGAIGGNSPLHF. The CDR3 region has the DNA TGTGCCAGCAGCTTAACGGGAGCCATTGGCGGCAATTCACCCCTCCACTTT.

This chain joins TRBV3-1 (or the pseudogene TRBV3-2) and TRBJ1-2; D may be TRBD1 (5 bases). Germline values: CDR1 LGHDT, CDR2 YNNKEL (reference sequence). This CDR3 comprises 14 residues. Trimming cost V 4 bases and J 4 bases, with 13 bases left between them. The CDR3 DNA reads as TGTGCCAGCAGCCGAGTTCCGGGGGTCTATGGCTACACCTTC. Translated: CASSRVPGVYGYTF.

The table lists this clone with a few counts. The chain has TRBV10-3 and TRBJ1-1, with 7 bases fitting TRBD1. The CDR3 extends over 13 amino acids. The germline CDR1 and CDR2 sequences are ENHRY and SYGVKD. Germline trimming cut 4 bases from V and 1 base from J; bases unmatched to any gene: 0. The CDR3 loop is CAISGTGNTEAFF. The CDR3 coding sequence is TGTGCCATCAGTGGGACAGGGAACACTGAAGCTTTCTTT.

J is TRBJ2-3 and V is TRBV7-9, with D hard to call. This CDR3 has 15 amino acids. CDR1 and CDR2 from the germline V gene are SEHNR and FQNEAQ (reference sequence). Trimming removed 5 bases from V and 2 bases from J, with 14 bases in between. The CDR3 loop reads CASSPSGVYTDTQYF. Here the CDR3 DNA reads TGTGCCAGCAGCCCGTCGGGTGTCTACACAGATACGCAGTATTTT.

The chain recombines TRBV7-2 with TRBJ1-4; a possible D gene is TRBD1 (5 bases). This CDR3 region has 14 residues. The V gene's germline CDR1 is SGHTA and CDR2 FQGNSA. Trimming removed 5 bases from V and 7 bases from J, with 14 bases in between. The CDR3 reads CASSKGRAGEKLFF. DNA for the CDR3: TGTGCCAGCAGCAAGGGCAGGGCCGGTGAAAAACTGTTTTTT.